The 21 T cell receptor beta chains below all came from one sample that was sequenced in a study of CD8+CD57+ T cells in acquired aplastic anemia. Researchers used genomic DNA as the template to profile TCR beta VDJ and CDR3. Via MiXCR, TCRdb re-called the reads, giving one row per CDR3 protein. The table includes 210,000 or so distinct CDR3 sequences, about half detected once. In patients chosen for sequencing, flow cytometry had shown CD8+CD57+ cell expansion. The specimen sequenced was sorted CD4+, CD8+, or CD8+CD57+ T cells (not recorded which) from PBMCs. The source of these receptors is a human donor with aplastic anemia.

This clonotype was seen repeatedly, ten times or more. The V gene is TRBV19, the J gene TRBJ2-3; D remains unclear. The V gene lost 3 bases and the J gene lost 4 bases, with 8 bases spanning the gap. The CDR3 loop spans 13 amino acids. Germline loops: CDR1 LNHDA, CDR2 SQIVND (reference sequence). CDR3 in amino acids: CASSIVRADTQYF. DNA of the CDR3: TGTGCCAGTAGTATCGTAAGGGCAGATACGCAGTATTTT.

V is TRBV12-3 or TRBV12-4 and J is TRBJ2-3, with 7 bases aligning to TRBD1. The CDR3 length is 15 residues. Trimming at V came to 3 bases and at J to 2 bases, leaving 5 bases not matched to a gene. The CDR3 DNA sequence: TGTGCCAGCAGTTTTGACAGGGCGATCACAGATACGCAGTATTTT. It codes for CASSFDRAITDTQYF.

This clonotype was seen ten or more times. The chain has TRBV12-3 or TRBV12-4 and TRBJ2-2; TRBD2 aligns across 10 bases. The junction had 7 bases not matched to a gene; V was cut back by 6 bases and J by 3 bases. The CDR3 spans 16 residues. CDR3 region: CASRNVAGGHTGELFF. The DNA for the CDR3 is TGTGCCAGCAGGAACGTAGCGGGGGGTCACACCGGGGAGCTGTTTTTT.

This clonotype was seen many times. CDR3 protein: CASSSTGLNYGYTF. The CDR3 DNA follows: TGTGCCAGCAGTTCGACGGGCCTGAACTATGGCTACACCTTC. V usage is TRBV6-5 and J usage is TRBJ1-2; no firm D call. The CDR3 is 14 residues long. Between the trimmed V and J ends, which lost 4 bases and 2 bases, there was a span of 11 bases. From germline, CDR1 is MNHEY and CDR2 SVGAGI.

Only a few counts were recorded for this clonotype. J is TRBJ1-5 and V is TRBV6-1, with a possible D match to TRBD1 (5 bases). Germline assignment: CDR1 MNHNS and CDR2 SASEGT. CDR3 length: 16 amino acids. The germline V and J ends were trimmed by 4 bases and 3 bases, with 16 bases remaining between them. The CDR3 DNA reads TGTGCCAGCAGTGTGGAACAGGTTCTCTCCAATCAGCCCCAGCATTTT. This translates into CASSVEQVLSNQPQHF.

The gene calls are TRBV10-1 and TRBJ2-6, with D perhaps TRBD1 or TRBD2 (5 bases each). The CDR3 extends over 14 amino acids. The V and J ends lost 5 bases and 5 bases respectively, with 10 bases between them. Germline values: CDR1 WNHNN, CDR2 SYGVQD (reference sequence). CDR3 coding DNA: TGCGCCAGCAGTCGCGAGGGGAGGGCCAACGTCCTGACTTTC. It codes for CASSREGRANVLTF.

The table lists this clonotype with many counts. The CDR3 loop reads CASIDRMNTEAFF. CDR3 nucleotides: TGTGCCAGCATCGACAGGATGAACACTGAAGCTTTCTTT. The chain employs TRBV28 and TRBJ1-1; TRBD1 might be the D (6 bases). The CDR3 has 13 residues. The V and J ends lost 7 bases and 0 bases respectively, with 9 bases between them. Germline V gene data show CDR1 as MDHEN and CDR2 as SYDVKM.

This clonotype was recorded at least ten times. The chain joins TRBV25-1 to TRBJ2-1, with TRBD1 as a possible D gene (6 bases). The V gene lost 6 bases and the J gene lost 5 bases, with 14 bases spanning the gap. Germline V gives CDR1 MGHDK, CDR2 SYGVNS. The CDR3 spans 14 residues. Here the CDR3 reads CASRDPGHHNEQFF. The CDR3 DNA sequence: TGTGCCAGCAGAGACCCGGGACACCACAATGAGCAGTTCTTC.

The chain couples TRBV7-2 to TRBJ1-1; D unresolved. Germline CDR1 SGHTA, CDR2 FQGNSA. CDR3 length: 14 amino acids. V gave up 5 bases and J gave up 4 bases, with 14 bases separating them. CDR3 loop: CASSPRAGSTEAFF. The CDR3 region has the DNA TGTGCCAGCAGCCCTAGGGCGGGTTCCACTGAAGCTTTCTTT.

This clonotype came up a few times. This rearrangement joins TRBV7-9 to TRBJ2-1; 8 bases fit TRBD2. V lost 5 bases, J lost 7 bases, and 10 bases stayed unmatched. This CDR3 contains 15 residues. Germline V CDR1 and CDR2: SEHNR, FQNEAQ (reference sequence). CDR3 DNA sequence: TGTGCCAGCAGCCCCACGGGAGGGCTTGGTAATGAGCAGTTCTTC. It specifies CASSPTGGLGNEQFF.

This clonotype was seen only a few times. The CDR3 protein is CASRTGDTEAFF. CDR3 nucleotides: TGTGCCAGTCGGACAGGGGACACTGAAGCTTTCTTT. This chain uses TRBV19 with TRBJ1-1; 9 bases match TRBD1. The germline gives CDR1 LNHDA, CDR2 SQIVND (reference sequence). This CDR3 has 12 amino acids. J gave up 3 bases and V 8 bases, and 1 base lay outside the gene matches.

V usage is TRBV29-1 and J usage is TRBJ1-2, with a tentative D call TRBD1 (5 bases). V lost 0 bases, J lost 3 bases, and 8 bases lay in between. Germline assignment: CDR1 SQVTM and CDR2 ANQGSEA. There are 13 residues in the CDR3. The CDR3 loop is CSVEDRGDYGYTF. DNA of the CDR3: TGCAGCGTTGAAGATCGGGGGGACTATGGCTACACCTTC.

This clonotype was recorded many times. The CDR3, as DNA: TGTGCCAGCAGTCAGACAAGGAGGGCTTTCTTT. Amino acid sequence: CASSQTRRAFF. The chain carries TRBV28 and TRBJ1-1, with D unresolved. The germline V and J ends were trimmed by 5 bases and 11 bases, with 12 bases remaining between them. This CDR3 is built from 11 residues. Germline V gives CDR1 MDHEN, CDR2 SYDVKM.

This clonotype has a handful of counts. V and J are TRBV5-1 and TRBJ1-3, with 8 bases aligning to TRBD1. CDR3 length: 17 amino acids. The trim removed 3 bases at V and 1 base at J, leaving 9 bases unmatched. The germline V gene encodes CDR1 SGHRS and CDR2 YFSETQ. CDR3 protein: CASSWRTGLLSGNTIYF. The CDR3 DNA reads TGCGCCAGCAGCTGGAGGACAGGGTTGTTATCTGGAAACACCATATATTTT.

The V and J genes are TRBV4-2 and TRBJ2-3; D possibly uses TRBD1 or TRBD2 (6 bases each). V lost 1 base and J 1 base, leaving 21 bases between the germline ends. The CDR3 consists of 19 residues. Germline CDR1 reads LGHNA; CDR2 reads YNFKEQ. CDR3 nucleotide sequence: TGTGCCAGCAGCCAAGTAGGGGGGAGCAACCTCTTAGGCACAGATACGCAGTATTTT. This gives the protein CASSQVGGSNLLGTDTQYF.

At least ten counts were recorded for this clonotype. V gene TRBV6-6 combines with J gene TRBJ1-2; 9 bases fit TRBD1. Germline V gene sequence: CDR1 MNHNY, CDR2 SVGAGI (reference sequence). CDR3 length: 14 amino acids. V dropped 4 bases and J dropped 4; count of bases not matched to a gene: 4. The CDR3 nucleotides are TGTGCCAGCAGTTTCCCGGGACAGGGCTATGGCTACACCTTC. Protein: CASSFPGQGYGYTF.

The table lists this clonotype with many counts. J is TRBJ2-3 and V is TRBV6-1; 7 positions match TRBD2. Unmatched junction bases numbered 5, after V lost 5 bases and J lost 0 bases. The CDR3 totals 15 residues. CDR1 is MNHNS and CDR2 is SASEGT in the germline V gene. The DNA for the CDR3 is TGTGCCAGCAGTACAAGCGGGGAAAGCACAGATACGCAGTATTTT. It encodes CASSTSGESTDTQYF.

The rearrangement uses TRBV2 and TRBJ1-1; D ambiguous. Between the trimmed V and J ends, which lost 4 bases and 6 bases, there was a span of 9 bases. Germline V gene lookup returns CDR1 SNHLY and CDR2 FYNNEI. CDR3 length: 12 residues. The CDR3 region is CASSARSAEAFF. DNA for the CDR3: TGTGCCAGCAGTGCGCGTTCAGCTGAAGCTTTCTTT.

Here the CDR3 reads CAISVTEYGYTF. The CDR3 coding sequence is TGTGCCATCAGTGTGACGGAATATGGCTACACCTTC. This chain uses TRBV10-3 with TRBJ1-2, with D unresolved. The CDR3 is 12 amino acids. Per germline, CDR1 ENHRY and CDR2 SYGVKD. V was trimmed by 4 bases and J by 5 bases, leaving 8 bases between them.

The V gene is TRBV7-6, the J gene TRBJ2-7; 10 nucleotides agree with TRBD1. Germline V CDR1 and CDR2: SGHVS, FNYEAQ. This CDR3 spans 15 amino acids. V lost 5 bases, J lost 2 bases, and 6 bases stayed unmatched. CDR3 in DNA: TGTGCCAGCAGCATAAGACAGGGGGCTACCTACGAGCAGTACTTC. Protein: CASSIRQGATYEQYF. The full variable domain, its missing parts supplied by reference TRBV7-6 and TRBJ2-7, is GAGVSQSPRYKVTKRGQDVALRCDPISGHVSLYWYRQALGQGPEFLTYFNYEAQQDKSGLPNDRFSAERPEGSISTLTIQRTEQRDSAMYRCASSIRQGATYEQYFGPGTRLTVT.

The V gene is TRBV3-1, the J gene TRBJ1-2, with 10 bases matching TRBD1. The germline V gene has CDR1 LGHDT and CDR2 YNNKEL (reference sequence). This CDR3 is built from 15 residues. J was trimmed by 4 bases and V by 2 bases; bases with no gene match: 4. CDR3 nucleotides: TGTGCCAGCAGCCAATTACGGGACAGGGGCTATGGCTACACCTTC. Translation: CASSQLRDRGYGYTF. The variable domain in full, with the rest retrieved from reference TRBV3-1 and TRBJ1-2, is DTAVSQTPKYLVTQMGNDKSIKCEQNLGHDTMYWYKQDSKKFLKIMFSYNNKELIINETVPNRFSPKSPDKAHLNLHINSLELGDSAVYFCASSQLRDRGYGYTFGSGTRLTVV.